A selection of T cell receptor beta chains follows, all from one sample in a study of cytomegalovirus exposure and HLA in healthy donors. This table comes from immunoSEQ multiplex PCR, and its TCRdb copy is limited to in-frame clones, with some not included. The sample holds more than 150,000 clones, approximately 80% seen once. Input material: PBMCs. Receptors originate from a girl aged 2-10 years in good health and CMV-seropositive. Each CDR3 is given with its conserved first and last residue. Fields, in order: clone size, J gene, D gene, V gene, CDR3 protein, CDR3 DNA. The D gene is left open where the match is weak. Expanded clones get a size class; other rows say once, few or many, or leave the size out.

- TRBJ2-7 - TRBV6-5 CASSLVPSISYEQYF TGTGCCAGCAGTTTAGTCCCCTCTATCTCCTACGAGCAGTACTTC
once TRBJ1-2 - TRBV27 CASSPLAEYSNYGYTF TGTGCCAGCAGTCCCCTCGCGGAGTACTCTAACTATGGCTACACCTTC
once TRBJ2-7 TRBD2 TRBV6-4 CASSRDGTGGEQYF TGTGCCAGCTCCCGGGACGGGACGGGGGGCGAGCAGTACTTC
- TRBJ2-7 - TRBV28 CATKHSLYEQYF TGTGCCACAAAGCACAGTCTCTACGAGCAGTACTTC
- TRBJ1-6 - TRBV5-4 CASSPYRDRSPLHF TGTGCCAGCAGCCCCTACAGGGACCGTTCACCCCTCCACTTT
once TRBJ1-2 - TRBV6-1 CATSQTGRVSGYTF TGTGCCACCTCCCAAACAGGCCGGGTATCCGGCTACACCTTC
- TRBJ2-1 TRBD1 TRBV5-1 CASSTGTGGNEQFF TGCGCCAGCAGCACCGGGACAGGGGGCAATGAGCAGTTCTTC
- TRBJ2-1 TRBD2 TRBV28 CASSSGTSGSYNEQFF TGTGCCAGCAGTTCTGGGACTAGCGGGAGCTACAATGAGCAGTTCTTC
- TRBJ1-2 TRBD1 TRBV30 CAWRTGRRENYGYTF TGTGCCTGGAGGACAGGGAGAAGGGAGAACTATGGCTACACCTTC
- TRBJ1-2 TRBD1 TRBV30 CAWWTGQGGGYTF TGTGCCTGGTGGACAGGGCAGGGGGGGGGCTACACCTTC
- TRBJ1-5 - TRBV15 CATSRDEGHSNQPQHF TGTGCCACCAGCAGAGATGAGGGTCATAGCAATCAGCCCCAGCATTTT
- TRBJ2-1 - TRBV29-1 CSVVTDYNEQFF TGCAGCGTTGTGACAGACTACAATGAGCAGTTCTTC
- TRBJ1-6 - TRBV19 CASSRGSTYNSPLHF TGTGCCAGTAGCCGCGGGTCGACCTATAATTCACCCCTCCACTTT
- TRBJ1-3 TRBD1 TRBV5-1 CASSLSDPGQGGNTIYF TGCGCCAGCAGCTTATCTGATCCGGGACAGGGGGGAAACACCATATATTTT
once TRBJ2-7 - TRBV11-3 CASSTHSYEQYF TGTGCCAGCAGCACTCACTCCTACGAGCAGTACTTC
- TRBJ1-2 TRBD1 TRBV5-1 CASSDLGTGGYGYTF TGCGCCAGCAGTGACCTCGGGACAGGGGGCTATGGCTACACCTTC
- TRBJ2-7 - TRBV6-5 CASSYGHPEQYF TGTGCCAGCAGTTACGGACACCCCGAGCAGTACTTC
- TRBJ2-5 - TRBV4-1 CASSQAPTVEETQYF TGCGCCAGCAGCCAAGCCCCGACAGTAGAAGAGACCCAGTACTTC
- TRBJ2-3 TRBD1 TRBV7-9 CASSPGQGLDTQYF TGTGCCAGCAGCCCCGGACAGGGGCTAGATACGCAGTATTTT
- TRBJ1-1 TRBD1 TRBV11-2 CASSLGTGEAFF TGTGCCAGCAGCCTCGGGACAGGGGAAGCTTTCTTT
few TRBJ1-5 TRBD1 TRBV6-6 CASIQGVAQPQHF TGTGCCAGCATCCAGGGGGTGGCTCAGCCCCAGCATTTT
- TRBJ2-1 - TRBV30 CAWEGSGGNEQFF TGTGCCTGGGAGGGATCCGGGGGCAATGAGCAGTTCTTC
- TRBJ1-2 TRBD1 TRBV9 CASGDRGVDYGYTF TGTGCCAGCGGGGACAGGGGGGTGGACTATGGCTACACCTTC
- TRBJ2-3 - TRBV27 CASSFAVTSTDTQYF TGTGCCAGCAGTTTTGCGGTTACCAGCACAGATACGCAGTATTTT
- TRBJ2-3 TRBD2 TRBV19 CASTSGATDTQYF TGTGCCAGTACCAGCGGGGCGACCGATACGCAGTATTTT
- TRBJ2-7 TRBD1 TRBV5-6 CASRRRQGHEQYF TGTGCCAGCAGGCGACGACAGGGCCACGAGCAGTACTTC